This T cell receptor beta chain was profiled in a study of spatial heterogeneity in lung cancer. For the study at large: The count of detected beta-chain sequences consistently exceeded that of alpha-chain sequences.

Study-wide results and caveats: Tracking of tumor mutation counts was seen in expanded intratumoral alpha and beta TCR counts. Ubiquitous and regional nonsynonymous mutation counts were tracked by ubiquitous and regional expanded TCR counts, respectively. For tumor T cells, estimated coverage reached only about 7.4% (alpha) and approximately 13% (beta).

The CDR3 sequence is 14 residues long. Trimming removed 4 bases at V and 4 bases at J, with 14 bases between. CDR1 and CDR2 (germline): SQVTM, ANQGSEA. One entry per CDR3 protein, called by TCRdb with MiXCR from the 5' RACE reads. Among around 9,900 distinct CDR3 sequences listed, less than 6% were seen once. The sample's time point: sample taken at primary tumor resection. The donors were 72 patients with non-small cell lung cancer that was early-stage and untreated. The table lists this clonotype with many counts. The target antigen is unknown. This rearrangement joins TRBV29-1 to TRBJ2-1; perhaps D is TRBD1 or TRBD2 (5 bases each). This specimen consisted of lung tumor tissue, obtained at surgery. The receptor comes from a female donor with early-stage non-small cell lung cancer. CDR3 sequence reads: CSVGRDLRYNEQFF. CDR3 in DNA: TGCAGCGTTGGCAGGGACCTACGATACAATGAGCAGTTCTTC.